One and the same sample provided the 11 T cell receptor beta chains below, sequenced in a study of molecular identifiers for immune sequencing clone quantification (dated by TCRdb to between 2017 and 2018). Receptor libraries were prepared by PCR. The instrument was an Illumina HiSeq 4000. TCRdb ran its own pipeline on the public reads, namely fastp trimming at Q25 and MiXCR clone calling, and kept in-frame beta chains. Rows are unified per CDR3 protein, each entry keeping the most common DNA and genes. The sample records tens of thousands of distinct CDR3 sequences, approximately 17% of which are singletons. The ten largest clones represent 0.95% to 1% of the sample. The sequencing sample was made of naive CD8+ T cells from blood, with Jurkat cell RNA spiked in. Reading the label with the study, this specimen's cell subset or site is: FACS-sorted CD8+CD4-CCR7+CD45RA+ naive T cells. These receptor sequences come from a human donor in good health. Some libraries in this study had Jurkat cell RNA spiked in.

The table lists this clonotype with a count of one. V is TRBV7-8 and J is TRBJ2-3, with TRBD2 identical over 14 bases. The V segment lost 5 bases and the J segment 4 bases; nucleotides outside the gene matches: 11. Germline assignment: CDR1 SGHVS and CDR2 FQNEAQ. This CDR3 has 18 amino acids. CDR3 protein: CASSDGTSGGPAPDTQYF. CDR3 bases: TGTGCCAGCAGCGACGGGACTAGCGGGGGCCCTGCCCCAGATACGCAGTATTTT.

This clonotype was seen ten or more times. The chain recombines TRBV4-3 with TRBJ1-5; TRBD1 is a possible D gene (5 bases). This CDR3 is 13 amino acids long. V lost 5 bases and J 7 bases, leaving 12 bases between the germline ends. The germline V gene encodes CDR1 LGHNA and CDR2 YSLEER. The DNA for the CDR3 is TGCGCCAGCAGCGAATGGGGCGGACAGCCCCAGCATTTT. Translation: CASSEWGGQPQHF.

This clonotype is classed as medium-sized. V gene TRBV6-2 or TRBV6-3 combines with J gene TRBJ2-5; D is unclear. The germline gives CDR1 MNHEY, CDR2 SVGEGT. This CDR3 region has 11 residues. V shed 5 bases and J shed 2 bases, with 3 bases lying between them. The CDR3: CASSPQETQYF. CDR3 DNA sequence: TGTGCCAGCAGTCCGCAAGAGACCCAGTACTTC.

Ten or more counts support this clonotype. The chain employs TRBV7-9 and TRBJ1-4; possibly TRBD1 for D (5 bases). This CDR3 is 15 amino acids long. The germline gives CDR1 SEHNR, CDR2 FQNEAQ (reference sequence). Trimming stripped 5 bases from V and 6 bases from J, with 16 bases between. The CDR3 DNA follows: TGTGCCAGCAGCCCCGGGGGGGGACTCGATGAAAAACTGTTTTTT. This encodes CASSPGGGLDEKLFF.

This clonotype has ten or more counts. This chain uses TRBV7-3 with TRBJ1-1; D not resolved. The CDR3 has 13 amino acids. V gave up 2 bases and J gave up 6 bases, with 10 bases separating them. Germline CDR1 reads SGHTA; CDR2 reads FQGTGA. The CDR3 is CASSLYSLPEAFF. The CDR3 DNA sequence: TGTGCCAGCAGCTTATATTCTCTCCCTGAAGCTTTCTTT. The full variable domain, in which reference TRBV7-3 and TRBJ1-1 provide the parts outside the CDR3, is GAGVSQTPSNKVTEKGKYVELRCDPISGHTALYWYRQSLGQGPEFLIYFQGTGAADDSGLPNDRFFAVRPEGSVSTLKIQRTERGDSAVYLCASSLYSLPEAFFGQGTRLTVV.

This clonotype was found many times. CDR3 nucleotide sequence: TGTGCCAGCAGTTACGCACCGGGGATCAACACTGAAGCTTTCTTT. Residues: CASSYAPGINTEAFF. The genes are TRBV6-5 and TRBJ1-1; D not certain. CDR3 length equals 15 residues. Germline CDR1 MNHEY, CDR2 SVGAGI. The V gene lost 2 bases and the J gene lost 2 bases, with 12 bases spanning the gap.

This clonotype came up many times. The chain carries TRBV27 and TRBJ2-2; maybe TRBD1 (6 bases). The CDR3 loop spans 15 amino acids. In germline, CDR1 is MNHEY, CDR2 SMNVEV (reference sequence). V lost 3 bases, J lost 10 bases, and 18 bases lay in between. The DNA for the CDR3 is TGTGCCAGCAGTTTTGGGCAGGGGCGAAAATTGGAGCTGTTTTTT. Translated: CASSFGQGRKLELFF.

In this sample, this clonotype is medium-sized. The V call is TRBV29-1, the J call TRBJ2-4; possible D gene TRBD1, 5 bases. Germline loops: CDR1 SQVTM, CDR2 ANQGSEA. Trimming left V 4 bases short and J 6 bases short, with 7 bases between. This CDR3 is 11 amino acids long. For the CDR3, the DNA is TGCAGCGTTGTTACAGGAAACATTCAGTACTTC. It translates to CSVVTGNIQYF.

This clonotype was counted a few times. This may arise from a read error, as a much more abundant clone is one base away. V and J are TRBV7-2 and TRBJ1-2, with D unresolved. Looked up from germline, CDR1 is SGHTA and CDR2 is FQGNSA. The CDR3 runs 12 residues. The CDR3 reads CAGSVYSSGYTF. CDR3 DNA: TGTGCCGGCAGCGTCTACAGCTCCGGCTACACCTTC.

This clonotype was picked up many times. The chain recombines TRBV6-5 with TRBJ2-7; the D gene is possibly TRBD1 (6 bases). The CDR3 sequence is 13 residues long. Per the germline V gene, CDR1 is MNHEY and CDR2 is SVGAGI. With 6 bases removed from V and 6 bases from J, the gap between germline ends came to 15 bases. In DNA form, the CDR3 reads TGTGCCAGCAGCCCCGCCACAGGGCTCGAGCAGTACTTC. Its translation: CASSPATGLEQYF.

This clonotype counts as medium-sized (0.01 to 0.1%). The gene calls are TRBV5-4 and TRBJ1-5; D not resolved. CDR3 length equals 15 residues. Per the germline V gene, CDR1 is SGHNT and CDR2 is YYREEE (reference sequence). V lost 0 bases to trimming and J lost 1 base, with 8 bases between them. CDR3 nucleotide sequence: TGTGCCAGCAGCTTGGAAGGCCAAAGCAATCAGCCCCAGCATTTT. Its translation: CASSLEGQSNQPQHF.